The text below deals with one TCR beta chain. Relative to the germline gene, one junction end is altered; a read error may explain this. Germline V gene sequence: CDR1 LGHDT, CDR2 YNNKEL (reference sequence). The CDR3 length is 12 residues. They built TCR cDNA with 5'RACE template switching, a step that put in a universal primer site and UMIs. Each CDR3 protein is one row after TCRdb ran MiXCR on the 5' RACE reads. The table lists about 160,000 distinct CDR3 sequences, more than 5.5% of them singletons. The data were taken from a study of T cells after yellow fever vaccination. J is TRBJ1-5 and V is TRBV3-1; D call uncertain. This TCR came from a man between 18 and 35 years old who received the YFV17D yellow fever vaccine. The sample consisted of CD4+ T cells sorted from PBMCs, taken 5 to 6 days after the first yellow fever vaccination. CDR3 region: CASSQGYQPQHF. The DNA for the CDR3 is TGTGCCAGCAGTCAAGGTTATCAGCCCCAGCATTTT.